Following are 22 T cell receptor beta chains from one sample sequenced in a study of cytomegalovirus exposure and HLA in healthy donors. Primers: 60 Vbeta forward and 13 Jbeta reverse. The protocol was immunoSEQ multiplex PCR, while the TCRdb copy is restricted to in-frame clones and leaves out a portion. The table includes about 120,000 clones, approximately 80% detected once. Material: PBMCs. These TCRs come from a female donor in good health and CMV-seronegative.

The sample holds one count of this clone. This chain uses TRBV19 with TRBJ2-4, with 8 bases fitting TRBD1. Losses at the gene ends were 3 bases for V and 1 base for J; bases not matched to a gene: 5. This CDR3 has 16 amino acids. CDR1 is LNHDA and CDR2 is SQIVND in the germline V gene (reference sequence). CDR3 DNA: TGTGCCAGTAGTATCGTACACAGGGGGGCCAAAAACATTCAGTACTTC. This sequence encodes CASSIVHRGAKNIQYF.

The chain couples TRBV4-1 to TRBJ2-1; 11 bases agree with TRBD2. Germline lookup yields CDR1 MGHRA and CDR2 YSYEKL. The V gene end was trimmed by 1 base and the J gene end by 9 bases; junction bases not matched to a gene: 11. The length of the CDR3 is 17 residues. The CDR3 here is CASSQALAGGRSAEQFF. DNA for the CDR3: TGCGCCAGCAGCCAAGCTCTAGCGGGGGGAAGGAGCGCTGAGCAGTTCTTC.

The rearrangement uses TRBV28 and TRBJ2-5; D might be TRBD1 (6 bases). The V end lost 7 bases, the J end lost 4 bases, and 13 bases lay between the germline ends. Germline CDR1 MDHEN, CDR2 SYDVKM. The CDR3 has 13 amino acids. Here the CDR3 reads CASTTQGRETQYF. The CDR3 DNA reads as TGTGCCAGCACTACACAGGGTAGAGAGACCCAGTACTTC.

The CDR3 here is CASSEQGPPPLHF. The CDR3 coding sequence is TGTGCCAGCAGTGAACAGGGCCCACCACCCCTCCACTTT. The chain combines TRBV6-1 with TRBJ1-6, with TRBD1 as a possible D gene (5 bases). Germline CDR1 reads MNHNS; CDR2 reads SASEGT. Trimming pared 2 bases from V and 11 bases from J, leaving 10 bases between. The CDR3 consists of 13 residues.

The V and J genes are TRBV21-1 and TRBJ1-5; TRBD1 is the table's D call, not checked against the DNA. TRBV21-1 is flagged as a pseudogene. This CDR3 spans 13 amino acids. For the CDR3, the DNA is TGTGCCAGCAGCGTGACAGGTTTACGGCCCCAGCATTTT. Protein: CASSVTGLRPQHF.

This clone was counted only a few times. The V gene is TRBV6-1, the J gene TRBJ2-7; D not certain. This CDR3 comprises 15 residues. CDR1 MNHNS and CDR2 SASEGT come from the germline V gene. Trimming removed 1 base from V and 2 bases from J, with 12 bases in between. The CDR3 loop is CASSEGLSLTYEQYF. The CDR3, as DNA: TGTGCCAGCAGTGAAGGTCTCAGTTTGACCTACGAGCAGTACTTC.

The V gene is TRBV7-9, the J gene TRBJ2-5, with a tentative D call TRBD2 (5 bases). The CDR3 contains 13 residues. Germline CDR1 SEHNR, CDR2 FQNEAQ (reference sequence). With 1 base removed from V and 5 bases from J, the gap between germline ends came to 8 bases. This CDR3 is CASSLGGEETQYF. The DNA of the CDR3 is TGTGCCAGCAGCTTAGGGGGAGAGGAGACCCAGTACTTC. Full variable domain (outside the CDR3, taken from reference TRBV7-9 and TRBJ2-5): DTGVSQNPRHKITKRGQNVTFRCDPISEHNRLYWYRQTLGQGPEFLTYFQNEAQLEKSRLLSDRFSAERPKGSFSTLEIQRTEQGDSAMYLCASSLGGEETQYFGPGTRLLVL.

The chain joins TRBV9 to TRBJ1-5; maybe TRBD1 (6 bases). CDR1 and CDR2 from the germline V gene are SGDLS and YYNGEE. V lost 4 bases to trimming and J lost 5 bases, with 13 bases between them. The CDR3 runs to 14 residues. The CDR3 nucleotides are TGTGCCAGCAGCCCCACGGCAGGGGATCAGCCCCAGCATTTT. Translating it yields CASSPTAGDQPQHF.

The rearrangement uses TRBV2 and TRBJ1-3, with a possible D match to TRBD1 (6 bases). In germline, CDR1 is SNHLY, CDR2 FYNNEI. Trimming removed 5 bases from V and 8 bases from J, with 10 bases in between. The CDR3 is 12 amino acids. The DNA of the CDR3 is TGTGCCAGCAGTTACAGGGTAGACACCATATATTTT. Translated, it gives CASSYRVDTIYF.

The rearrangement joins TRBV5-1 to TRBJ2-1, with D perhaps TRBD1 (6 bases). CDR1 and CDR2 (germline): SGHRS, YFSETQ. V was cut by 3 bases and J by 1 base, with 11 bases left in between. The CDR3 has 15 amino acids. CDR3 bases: TGCGCCAGCAGCTCCAGGACAGATTCCTACAATGAGCAGTTCTTC. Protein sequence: CASSSRTDSYNEQFF.

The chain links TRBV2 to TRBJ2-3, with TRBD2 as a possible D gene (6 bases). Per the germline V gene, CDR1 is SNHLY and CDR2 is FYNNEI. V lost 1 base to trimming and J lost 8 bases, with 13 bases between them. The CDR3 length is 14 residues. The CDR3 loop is CASSEGSGESTQYF. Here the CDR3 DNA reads TGTGCCAGCAGTGAAGGTTCGGGGGAGTCTACGCAGTATTTT.

The CDR3 coding sequence is TGTGCCACCGGACTAGCGGGGGTTGTCGAGCAGTACTTC. Protein product: CATGLAGVVEQYF. The chain combines TRBV10-3 with TRBJ2-5; 13 nucleotides agree with TRBD2. The J call may be faulty, since TRBJ2-7 better matches the DNA end. Germline loops: CDR1 ENHRY, CDR2 SYGVKD. The CDR3 has 13 residues.

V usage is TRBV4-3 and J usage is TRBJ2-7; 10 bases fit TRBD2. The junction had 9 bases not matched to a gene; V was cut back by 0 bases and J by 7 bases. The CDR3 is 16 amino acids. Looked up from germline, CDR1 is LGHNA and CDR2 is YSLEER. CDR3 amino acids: CASSQEPSGGAGEQYF. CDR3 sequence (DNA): TGCGCCAGCAGCCAAGAACCCAGCGGGGGGGCTGGAGAGCAGTACTTC.

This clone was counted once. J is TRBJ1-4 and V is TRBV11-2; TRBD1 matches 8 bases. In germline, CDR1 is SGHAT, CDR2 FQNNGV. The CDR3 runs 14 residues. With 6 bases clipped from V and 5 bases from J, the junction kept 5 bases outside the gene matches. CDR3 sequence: CASSWTGQNEKLFF. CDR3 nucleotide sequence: TGTGCCAGCAGTTGGACAGGGCAAAATGAAAAACTGTTTTTT.

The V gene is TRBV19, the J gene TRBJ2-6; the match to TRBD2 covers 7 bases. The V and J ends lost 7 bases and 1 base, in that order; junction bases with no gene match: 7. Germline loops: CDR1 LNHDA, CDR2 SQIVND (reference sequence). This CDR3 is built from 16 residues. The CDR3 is CASTPNGGSGANVLTF. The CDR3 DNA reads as TGTGCCAGTACTCCAAACGGGGGGTCTGGGGCCAACGTCCTGACTTTC.

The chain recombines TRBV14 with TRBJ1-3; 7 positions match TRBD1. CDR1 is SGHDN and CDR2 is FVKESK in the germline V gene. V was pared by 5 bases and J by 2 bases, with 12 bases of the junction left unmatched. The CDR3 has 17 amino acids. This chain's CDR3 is CASSSLTGSVTGNTIYF. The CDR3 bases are TGTGCCAGCAGCTCCTTGACAGGGAGTGTCACTGGAAACACCATATATTTT.

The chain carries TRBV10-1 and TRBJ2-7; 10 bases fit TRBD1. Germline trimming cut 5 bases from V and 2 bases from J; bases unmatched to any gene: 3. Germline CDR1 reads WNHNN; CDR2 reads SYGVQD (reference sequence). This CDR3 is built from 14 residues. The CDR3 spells CASSPDRGTYEQYF. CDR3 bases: TGCGCCAGCAGTCCGGACAGGGGGACCTACGAGCAGTACTTC.

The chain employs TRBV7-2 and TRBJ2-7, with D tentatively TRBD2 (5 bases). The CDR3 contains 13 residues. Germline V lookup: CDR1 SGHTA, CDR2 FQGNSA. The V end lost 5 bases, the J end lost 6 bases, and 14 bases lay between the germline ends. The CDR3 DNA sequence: TGTGCCAGCAGCACTAGAGGTTGGGGCGAGCAGTACTTC. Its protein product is CASSTRGWGEQYF.

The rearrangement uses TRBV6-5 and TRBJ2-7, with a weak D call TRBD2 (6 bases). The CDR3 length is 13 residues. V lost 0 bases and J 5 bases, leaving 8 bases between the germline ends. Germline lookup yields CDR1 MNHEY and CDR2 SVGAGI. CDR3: CASSYSEGHEQYF. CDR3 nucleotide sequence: TGTGCCAGCAGTTACTCGGAGGGCCACGAGCAGTACTTC.

The CDR3 DNA sequence: TGTGCCAGCAGCCCAGGCGACTGGTCTCGGGGTAGCAATGAGCAGTTCTTC. Protein: CASSPGDWSRGSNEQFF. The chain links TRBV11-3 to TRBJ2-1; possibly TRBD2 for D (5 bases). Germline V gene lookup returns CDR1 SGHNT and CDR2 YENEEA. The CDR3 runs to 17 residues. Trimming removed 5 bases from V and 6 bases from J, with 23 bases in between.

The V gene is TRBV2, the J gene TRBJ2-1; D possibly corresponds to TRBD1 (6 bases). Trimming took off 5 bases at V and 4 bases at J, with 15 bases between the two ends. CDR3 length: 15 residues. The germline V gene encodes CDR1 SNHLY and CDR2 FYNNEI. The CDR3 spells CASSRTAGTYNEQFF. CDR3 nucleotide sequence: TGTGCCAGCAGTAGGACAGCTGGGACATACAATGAGCAGTTCTTC.

The CDR3, as DNA: TGTGCCAGCAGCTCGGACAGGGGCATCTCCTACGAGCAGTACTTC. It specifies CASSSDRGISYEQYF. V and J are TRBV7-8 and TRBJ2-5; 9 positions match TRBD1. The J call may be faulty, since TRBJ2-7 better matches the DNA end. The CDR3 has 15 amino acids. Germline lookup yields CDR1 SGHVS and CDR2 FQNEAQ.